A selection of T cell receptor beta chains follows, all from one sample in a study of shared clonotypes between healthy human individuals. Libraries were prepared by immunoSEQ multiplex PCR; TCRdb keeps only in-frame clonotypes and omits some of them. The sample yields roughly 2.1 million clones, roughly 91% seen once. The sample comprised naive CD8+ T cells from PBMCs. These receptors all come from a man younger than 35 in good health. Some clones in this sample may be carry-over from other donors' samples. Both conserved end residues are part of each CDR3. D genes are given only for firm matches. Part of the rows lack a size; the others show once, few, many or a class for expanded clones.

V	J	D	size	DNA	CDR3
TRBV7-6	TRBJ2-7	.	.	TGTGCCAGCAGCTTAGGGGACAACACCTACGAGCAGTACTTC	CASSLGDNTYEQYF
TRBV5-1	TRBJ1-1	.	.	TGCGCCAGCAGCTTAGTGGAATCGAGCACTGAAGCTTTCTTT	CASSLVESSTEAFF
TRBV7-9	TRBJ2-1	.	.	TGTGCCAGCAGCTTCGGACTTCACAATGAGCAGTTCTTC	CASSFGLHNEQFF
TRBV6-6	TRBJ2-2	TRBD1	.	TGTGCCAGCAGTTACGACAGGGTTTGGACCGGGGAGCTGTTTTTT	CASSYDRVWTGELFF
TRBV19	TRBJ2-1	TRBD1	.	TGTGCCAGTAGTCCCCGGACAGGGCGCGATGAGCAGTTCTTC	CASSPRTGRDEQFF
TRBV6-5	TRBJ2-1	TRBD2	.	TGTGCCAGCAGTTCCGGGACGGGGGGCTACAATGAGCAGTTCTTC	CASSSGTGGYNEQFF
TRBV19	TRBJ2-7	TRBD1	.	TGTGCCAGTAGTACCCGGACAGGGGCCGGGTACGAGCAGTACTTC	CASSTRTGAGYEQYF
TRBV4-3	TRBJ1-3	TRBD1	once	TGCGCCAGCAGCCGTACAGGGGACGCTGGAAACACCATATATTTT	CASSRTGDAGNTIYF
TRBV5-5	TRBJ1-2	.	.	TGTGCCAGCAGCTTGGAGGAGGGGCCCTACTATGGCTACACCTTC	CASSLEEGPYYGYTF
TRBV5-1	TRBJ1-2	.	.	TGCGCCAGCAGCGATGGCCAACCCGGGCCCCACTATGGCTACACCTTC	CASSDGQPGPHYGYTF
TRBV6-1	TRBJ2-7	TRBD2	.	TGTGGGGCGGGAGGGTCCTACGAGCAGTACTTC	CGAGGSYEQYF
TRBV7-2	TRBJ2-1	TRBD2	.	TGTGCCAGCAGTTCCGCGGGAGTTCACTACAATGAGCAGTTCTTC	CASSSAGVHYNEQFF
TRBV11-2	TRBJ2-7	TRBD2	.	TGTGCCAGCAGCTTAGGGGGAGGGGAGCAGTACTTC	CASSLGGGEQYF
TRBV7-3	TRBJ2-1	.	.	TGTGCCAGCAGCTCTGAGACCGGGACGGTCAATGAGCAGTTCTTC	CASSSETGTVNEQFF